Listed below are T cell receptor beta chains from one sample, sequenced in a study of beta chain features in type 1 diabetes. Profiled with immunoSEQ multiplex PCR; TCRdb holds only in-frame clones, not every one. This repertoire shows 150,000 to 180,000 clones, around 10% found once; its top ten account for approximately 2%. Sequencing was done on a sample of central memory CD4+ T cells from blood. The receptors were gathered from a man aged 18 to 30 in good health. The CDR3 runs from the conserved cysteine through the conserved F or W. The D gene is left open where the match is weak. The listing skips clone size in some rows; elsewhere it reads once, few, many or a size class.

abundance: few
j_gene: TRBJ2-7
d_gene: NA
v_gene: TRBV5-7
CDR3nt: TGTGCCAGCAGGCGAACGGGGGAGCAGTACTTC
CDR3aa: CASRRTGEQYF

abundance: few
j_gene: TRBJ1-5
d_gene: NA
v_gene: TRBV7-8
CDR3nt: TGTGCCAGCAGTCACGGGCAGACGAATCAGCCCCAGCATTTT
CDR3aa: CASSHGQTNQPQHF

abundance: NA
j_gene: TRBJ1-1
d_gene: TRBD1
v_gene: TRBV7-2
CDR3nt: TGTGCTACCGGGACAGGGGTACTATTTAAGGCTTTCTTT
CDR3aa: CATGTGVLFKAFF

abundance: NA
j_gene: TRBJ1-2
d_gene: NA
v_gene: TRBV11-2
CDR3nt: TGTGCCAGCAGCTTAGAAAAGCGTCTGGGAAACTATGGCTACACCTTC
CDR3aa: CASSLEKRLGNYGYTF

abundance: many
j_gene: TRBJ2-3
d_gene: NA
v_gene: TRBV10-3
CDR3nt: TGTGCCATCAGTGGCTCCACAGATACGCAGTATTTT
CDR3aa: CAISGSTDTQYF

abundance: NA
j_gene: TRBJ2-1
d_gene: NA
v_gene: TRBV6-1
CDR3nt: TGTGCCAGCAACTCCCAGGGTAGAAATGAGCAGTTCTTC
CDR3aa: CASNSQGRNEQFF

abundance: many
j_gene: TRBJ1-5
d_gene: NA
v_gene: TRBV28
CDR3nt: TGTGCCAGCTGGGGCCTCAGGCAGAATCAGCCCCAGCATTTT
CDR3aa: CASWGLRQNQPQHF

abundance: NA
j_gene: TRBJ2-4
d_gene: TRBD2
v_gene: TRBV4-3
CDR3nt: TGCGCCAGCAGCCCTTACAGACCCGGGACTAGCGTAAACATTCAGTACTTC
CDR3aa: CASSPYRPGTSVNIQYF

abundance: few
j_gene: TRBJ1-6
d_gene: TRBD1
v_gene: TRBV2
CDR3nt: TGTGCCAGCAGTGAAGCGTGGGCAGGGGGTTCACCCCTCCACTTT
CDR3aa: CASSEAWAGGSPLHF

abundance: few
j_gene: TRBJ1-1
d_gene: TRBD1
v_gene: TRBV5-1
CDR3nt: TGCGCCAGCAGGACAGGGGTCACTGAAGCTTTCTTT
CDR3aa: CASRTGVTEAFF

abundance: NA
j_gene: TRBJ2-3
d_gene: TRBD2
v_gene: TRBV27
CDR3nt: TGTGCCAGCAGAACTTCTATGGGCGGGAGCTCGGGCACAGATACGCAGTATTTT
CDR3aa: CASRTSMGGSSGTDTQYF

abundance: NA
j_gene: TRBJ1-2
d_gene: NA
v_gene: TRBV29-1
CDR3nt: TGCAGCGTTGCGGGGACACCTAACTATGGCTACACCTTC
CDR3aa: CSVAGTPNYGYTF

abundance: NA
j_gene: TRBJ1-2
d_gene: NA
v_gene: TRBV4-3
CDR3nt: TGCGCCAGCAGCCGCCATTCAGGGCCTAACTATGGCTACACCTTC
CDR3aa: CASSRHSGPNYGYTF

abundance: NA
j_gene: TRBJ2-7
d_gene: TRBD2
v_gene: TRBV5-1
CDR3nt: TGCGCCAGCAGCTTAACTAGCGGGAGCCTCCACTCCTACGAGCAGTACTTC
CDR3aa: CASSLTSGSLHSYEQYF

abundance: few
j_gene: TRBJ1-1
d_gene: NA
v_gene: TRBV29-1
CDR3nt: TGCAGCGTTGGTTATCAACTCCGGGACACTGAAGCTTTCTTT
CDR3aa: CSVGYQLRDTEAFF

abundance: few
j_gene: TRBJ2-5
d_gene: NA
v_gene: TRBV5-6
CDR3nt: TGTGCCAGCAGCTTGATGGCCCGTTCTGGTGAGACCCAGTACTTC
CDR3aa: CASSLMARSGETQYF

abundance: many
j_gene: TRBJ2-7
d_gene: NA
v_gene: TRBV14
CDR3nt: TGTGCCAGCAGCCAAGGGTGGGGCGAGCAGTACTTC
CDR3aa: CASSQGWGEQYF

abundance: NA
j_gene: TRBJ1-1
d_gene: NA
v_gene: TRBV9
CDR3nt: TGTGCCAGCAGCGTAGTGACGGGCACTGAAGCTTTCTTT
CDR3aa: CASSVVTGTEAFF

abundance: few
j_gene: TRBJ2-2
d_gene: NA
v_gene: TRBV5-1
CDR3nt: TGCGCCAGCATTGGCGCCAGGGGCACCGGGGAGCTGTTTTTT
CDR3aa: CASIGARGTGELFF

abundance: many
j_gene: TRBJ2-2
d_gene: NA
v_gene: TRBV7-3
CDR3nt: TGTGCCAGCAGCTTCTCTAGCACCGGGGAGCTGTTTTTT
CDR3aa: CASSFSSTGELFF

abundance: few
j_gene: TRBJ1-2
d_gene: NA
v_gene: TRBV27
CDR3nt: TGTGCCAGCAGTTCCCGTGAGGGAAGGAAATTTGACTATGGCTACACCTTC
CDR3aa: CASSSREGRKFDYGYTF

abundance: few
j_gene: TRBJ2-7
d_gene: NA
v_gene: TRBV6-1
CDR3nt: TGTGCCAGCAGTCCGGAACCTCGGTCCTACGAGCAGTACTTC
CDR3aa: CASSPEPRSYEQYF